One and the same sample provided the 2 T cell receptor beta chains below, sequenced in a study of T cell responses to AZD1222 COVID-19 vaccine. Sequenced by immunoSEQ multiplex PCR; TCRdb stores in-frame clones only, minus some. The sample contains under 25,000 clones, 84% of which appear only once. The material sequenced was peripheral blood, taken 28 days after the second AZD1222 dose. Source of these receptors: an adult who received the AZD1222 COVID-19 vaccine.

The rearrangement uses TRBV18 and TRBJ1-5; 7 positions match TRBD1. Germline-derived CDR1 and CDR2 are KGHSH and LQKENI. CDR3 length: 17 amino acids. With V trimmed by 3 bases and J by 2 bases, 10 bases remained unmatched. CDR3 sequence (DNA): TGTGCCAGCTCACCCCTAGGACAGGCCGGAGGCAATCAGCCCCAGCATTTT. Translating it yields CASSPLGQAGGNQPQHF.

This clone was counted once. The rearrangement uses TRBV3-1 (or the pseudogene TRBV3-2) and TRBJ1-2; unclear D gene. The length of the CDR3 is 15 residues. Germline values: CDR1 LGHDT, CDR2 YNNKEL (reference sequence). The germline V and J ends were trimmed by 0 bases and 2 bases, with 10 bases remaining between them. The CDR3 nucleotides are TGTGCCAGCAGCCAAGATTTGAGTGAGAACTATGGCTACACCTTC. This sequence encodes CASSQDLSENYGYTF.